Following are 20 T cell receptor beta chains from one sample sequenced in a study of cytomegalovirus exposure and HLA in healthy donors. Vbeta (60) and Jbeta (13) primers were used in the PCR. TCRdb's table, derived via immunoSEQ multiplex PCR, lists solely in-frame clones and lacks some. The repertoire holds some 45,000 clones, with approximately 90% as singletons. The sequenced material came from PBMCs. These receptors came from a woman between 40 and 55 years old in good health and CMV-seropositive.

The genes are TRBV6-1 and TRBJ1-2, with a weak D call TRBD1 (6 bases). Trimming left V 8 bases short and J 7 bases short, with 17 bases between. The CDR3 runs to 13 residues. The germline V gene encodes CDR1 MNHNS and CDR2 SASEGT. The CDR3 loop is CASAPDSLFGYTF. The CDR3 nucleotides read TGTGCCAGCGCCCCGGACAGCCTATTTGGCTACACCTTC.

V and J are TRBV5-1 and TRBJ1-1, with a weak D call TRBD1 (6 bases). Germline CDR1 is SGHRS and CDR2 is YFSETQ. V lost 4 bases and J lost 0, with 13 bases in between. CDR3 size: 15 residues. CDR3 in amino acids: CASSPPGTLNTEAFF. CDR3 DNA sequence: TGCGCCAGCAGCCCGCCGGGGACACTGAACACTGAAGCTTTCTTT.

The rearrangement joins TRBV5-5 to TRBJ1-5, with 7 bases identical to TRBD1. V lost 1 base and J lost 3; bases outside the gene matches: 4. The germline gives CDR1 SGHKS, CDR2 YYEKEE (reference sequence). There are 15 residues in the CDR3. As DNA, the CDR3 is TGTGCCAGCAGCTTGACAGGGGTTACCAATCAGCCCCAGCATTTT. Residues: CASSLTGVTNQPQHF.

J is TRBJ2-1 and V is TRBV6-1; 12 nucleotides match TRBD2. Per the germline V gene, CDR1 is MNHNS and CDR2 is SASEGT. V lost 2 bases, J lost 9 bases, and 14 bases stayed unmatched. The CDR3 totals 18 residues. The CDR3 sequence is CASSEKSGLAGGLGEQFF. The CDR3 DNA reads as TGTGCCAGCAGTGAAAAGTCAGGGCTAGCGGGGGGGTTGGGTGAGCAGTTCTTC.

The chain recombines TRBV27 with TRBJ2-1, with TRBD2 matching 7 bases. This CDR3 comprises 14 residues. Germline values: CDR1 MNHEY, CDR2 SMNVEV (reference sequence). The trim removed 8 bases at V and 10 bases at J, leaving 14 bases unmatched. The CDR3 DNA sequence: TGTGCCAGCGGTGGCTTTGCGGGAGTGAACGAGCAGTTCTTC. It encodes CASGGFAGVNEQFF.

This clone is a singleton in its sample. The chain carries TRBV6-5 and TRBJ1-6, with 7 bases aligning to TRBD1. This CDR3 spans 14 amino acids. Trimming took 7 bases from V and 5 from J; bases not matched to a gene: 5. Germline values: CDR1 MNHEY, CDR2 SVGAGI. CDR3 sequence (DNA): TGTGCCAGCACCTCAGGGGGGAATAATTCACCCCTCCACTTT. It encodes CASTSGGNNSPLHF.

Written as DNA, the CDR3 is TGTGCCAGCTCACCCCCCGGTAGCGGGGGGGGTGAGCAGTACTTC. Amino acids: CASSPPGSGGGEQYF. The chain couples TRBV18 to TRBJ2-7; 11 nucleotides match TRBD2. Germline trimming cut 3 bases from V and 7 bases from J; bases unmatched to any gene: 8. Germline CDR1 is KGHSH and CDR2 is LQKENI. CDR3 length: 15 residues.

The gene calls are TRBV7-2 and TRBJ1-3; 7 bases map to TRBD1. Unmatched junction bases numbered 14, after V lost 5 bases and J lost 4 bases. CDR3 size: 17 residues. The germline CDR1 and CDR2 sequences are SGHTA and FQGNSA. CDR3 protein: CASSPDRVRVEGNTIYF. The CDR3 DNA follows: TGTGCCAGCAGCCCCGACAGGGTACGGGTAGAGGGAAACACCATATATTTT.

This clone turned up a few times. The rearrangement joins TRBV6-6 to TRBJ2-7; TRBD1 matches at 8 bases. The germline V gene encodes CDR1 MNHNY and CDR2 SVGAGI (reference sequence). Losses at the gene ends were 5 bases for V and 6 bases for J; bases not matched to a gene: 6. CDR3 length: 13 amino acids. The CDR3 loop reads CASSNGQGGEQYF. The DNA for the CDR3 is TGTGCCAGCAGTAATGGACAGGGAGGCGAGCAGTACTTC.

The V and J genes are TRBV28 and TRBJ2-1; 12 bases align to TRBD2. Germline loops: CDR1 MDHEN, CDR2 SYDVKM. This CDR3 spans 16 amino acids. The junction had 7 bases not matched to a gene; V was cut back by 1 base and J by 9 bases. The CDR3 DNA follows: TGTGCCAGCAGTTTATCAGCTAGCGGGAGGGTAGGTGAGCAGTTCTTC. Protein product: CASSLSASGRVGEQFF.

The CDR3 sequence: CASTSRGLAYETQYF. The CDR3 DNA follows: TGTGCCAGCACCAGCCGTGGACTAGCATACGAGACCCAGTACTTC. V and J are TRBV5-4 and TRBJ2-5; 8 nucleotides agree with TRBD2. CDR3 length: 15 amino acids. Unmatched junction bases numbered 12, after V lost 6 bases and J lost 5 bases. In germline, CDR1 is SGHNT, CDR2 YYREEE (reference sequence).

The chain carries TRBV9 and TRBJ1-2; maybe TRBD1 (5 bases). Germline V gene sequence: CDR1 SGDLS, CDR2 YYNGEE. CDR3 size: 13 residues. Trimming removed 4 bases from V and 7 bases from J, with 14 bases in between. CDR3 protein: CASSFAGFGGYTF. The CDR3 region has the DNA TGTGCCAGCAGCTTCGCAGGGTTTGGTGGCTACACCTTC. Full variable domain (missing parts from reference TRBV9 and TRBJ1-2): DSGVTQTPKHLITATGQRVTLRCSPRSGDLSVYWYQQSLDQGLQFLIQYYNGEERAKGNILERFSAQQFPDLHSELNLSSLELGDSALYFCASSFAGFGGYTFGSGTRLTVV.

This clone has only a few counts. The V call is TRBV7-9, the J call TRBJ1-2; 10 bases agree with TRBD1. CDR3 length equals 14 residues. Germline V gene data show CDR1 as SEHNR and CDR2 as FQNEAQ (reference sequence). V shed 4 bases and J 7 bases; nucleotides not matched to a gene: 6. The CDR3 DNA sequence: TGTGCCAGCAGCTCTCCGACAGGGGGCAGTGGCTACACCTTC. Encoded protein: CASSSPTGGSGYTF.

The chain employs TRBV21-1 and TRBJ1-5; the table's D call TRBD1 went unverified against the DNA. TRBV21-1 is designated a pseudogene. The CDR3 loop spans 17 amino acids. CDR3 sequence: CASSPGTACYSNQPQHF. CDR3 nucleotides: TGTGCCAGCAGCCCGGGGACAGCGTGTTATAGCAATCAGCCCCAGCATTTT.

The CDR3 here is CASSLELASGYEQYF. CDR3 DNA sequence: TGTGCCAGCAGCTTAGAGCTGGCTAGCGGCTACGAGCAGTACTTC. The chain couples TRBV7-8 to TRBJ2-7; 7 nucleotides match TRBD2. This CDR3 contains 15 residues. Germline lookup yields CDR1 SGHVS and CDR2 FQNEAQ. J gave up 3 bases and V 1 base, and 6 bases lay outside the gene matches.

This chain links TRBV27 with TRBJ2-1; unclear D gene. CDR1 is MNHEY and CDR2 is SMNVEV in the germline V gene (reference sequence). The CDR3 runs 14 residues. Trimming took 9 bases from V and 8 from J, leaving 20 bases between them. CDR3 sequence reads: CARNPSPNGHEQFF. The DNA of the CDR3 is TGTGCCAGGAATCCCTCTCCTAACGGTCATGAGCAGTTCTTC.

The genes are TRBV11-2 and TRBJ2-7, with 11 bases identical to TRBD2. CDR1 is SGHAT and CDR2 is FQNNGV in the germline V gene. This CDR3 has 15 amino acids. V was pared by 3 bases and J by 2 bases, with 3 bases of the junction left unmatched. The CDR3 sequence: CASSLGLAETYEQYF. The CDR3 DNA sequence: TGTGCCAGCAGCTTGGGACTAGCGGAGACCTACGAGCAGTACTTC.

This chain joins TRBV28 and TRBJ1-2, with TRBD1 as a possible D gene (5 bases). Trimming pared 5 bases from V and 4 bases from J, leaving 14 bases between. Per the germline V gene, CDR1 is MDHEN and CDR2 is SYDVKM. The CDR3 spans 14 residues. CDR3 DNA sequence: TGTGCCAGCAGTGAAACAGGAATCGTCTATGGCTACACCTTC. Translating gives CASSETGIVYGYTF.

The V and J genes are TRBV13 and TRBJ1-1; D is uncertain. Trimming stripped 3 bases from V and 6 bases from J, with 8 bases between. The CDR3 length is 12 residues. CDR1 is PRHDT, CDR2 FYEKMQ, per germline (reference sequence). The CDR3 nucleotides are TGTGCCAGCAGCTTCTGGGGAGCTGAAGCTTTCTTT. Translated, it gives CASSFWGAEAFF.

The J gene is TRBJ2-7, the V gene TRBV6-1; 9 bases line up with TRBD2. The CDR3 consists of 16 residues. Germline V CDR1 and CDR2: MNHNS, SASEGT. The trim removed 4 bases at V and 2 bases at J, leaving 9 bases unmatched. The CDR3 bases are TGTGCCAGCAGTGTTCCCCCCGCGGGGGGGGCCTACGAGCAGTACTTC. It specifies CASSVPPAGGAYEQYF.